This T cell receptor beta chain was sequenced for a study of memory CD4+ T cells and cytomegalovirus serostatus. General study findings and limits: CD4+ memory repertoires contained about 40% of the roughly 160 reported CMV TCRbeta sequences.

Deletions cut 0 bases from V and 3 bases from J, with 9 bases between. Germline V lookup: CDR1 SGDLS, CDR2 YYNGEE. The CDR3 runs 15 residues. Sequencing used immunoSEQ multiplex PCR; TCRdb keeps in-frame clones, though not all of them. The data show over 60,000 clones, with roughly three quarters seen just once and 0.88% held by the top ten. Single viable CD3+CD4+CD8-CD45RO+ cells were sorted as the memory CD4+ T cells. To note about this clone: Its specificity is unknown.

The sequenced sample was memory CD4+ T cells from blood. The chain combines TRBV9 with TRBJ2-2; D is possibly TRBD1 or TRBD2 (5 bases each). This TCR came from an adult in good health and CMV-seronegative. The CDR3 bases are TGTGCCAGCAGCGTAGGGGGGTCGGACACCGGGGAGCTGTTTTTT. Its protein product is CASSVGGSDTGELFF.